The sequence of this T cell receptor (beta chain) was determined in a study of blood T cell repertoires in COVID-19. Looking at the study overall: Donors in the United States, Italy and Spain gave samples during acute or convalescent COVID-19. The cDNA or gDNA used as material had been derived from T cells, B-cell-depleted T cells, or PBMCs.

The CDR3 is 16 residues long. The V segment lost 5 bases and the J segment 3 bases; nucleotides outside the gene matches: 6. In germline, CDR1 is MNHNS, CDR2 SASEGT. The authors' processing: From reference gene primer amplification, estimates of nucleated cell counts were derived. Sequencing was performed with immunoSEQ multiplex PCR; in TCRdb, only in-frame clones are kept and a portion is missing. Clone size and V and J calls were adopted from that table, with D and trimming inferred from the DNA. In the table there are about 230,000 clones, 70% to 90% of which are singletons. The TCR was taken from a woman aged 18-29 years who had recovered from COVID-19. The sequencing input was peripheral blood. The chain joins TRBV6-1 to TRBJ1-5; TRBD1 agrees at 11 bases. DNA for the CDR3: TGTGCCAGCAGTAAAGGACAGGGGGCAATCAATCAGCCCCAGCATTTT. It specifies CASSKGQGAINQPQHF.